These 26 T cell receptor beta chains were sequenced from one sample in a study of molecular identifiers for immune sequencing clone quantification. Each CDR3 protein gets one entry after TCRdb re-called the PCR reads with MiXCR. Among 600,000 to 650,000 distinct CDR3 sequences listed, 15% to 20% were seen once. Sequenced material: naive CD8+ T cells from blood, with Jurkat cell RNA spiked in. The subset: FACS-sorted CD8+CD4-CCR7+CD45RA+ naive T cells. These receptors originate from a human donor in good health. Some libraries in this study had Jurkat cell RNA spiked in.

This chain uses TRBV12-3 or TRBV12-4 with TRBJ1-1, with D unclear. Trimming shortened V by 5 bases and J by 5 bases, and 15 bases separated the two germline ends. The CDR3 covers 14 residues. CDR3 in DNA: TGTGCCAGCAGTCCCCCCGGGGAGATGACTGAAGCTTTCTTT. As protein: CASSPPGEMTEAFF.

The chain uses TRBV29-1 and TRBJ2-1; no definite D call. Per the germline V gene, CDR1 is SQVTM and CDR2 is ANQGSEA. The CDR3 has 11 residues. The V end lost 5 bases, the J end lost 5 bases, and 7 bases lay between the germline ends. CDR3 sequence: CSVTNHNEQFF. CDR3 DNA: TGCAGCGTTACGAACCACAATGAGCAGTTCTTC.

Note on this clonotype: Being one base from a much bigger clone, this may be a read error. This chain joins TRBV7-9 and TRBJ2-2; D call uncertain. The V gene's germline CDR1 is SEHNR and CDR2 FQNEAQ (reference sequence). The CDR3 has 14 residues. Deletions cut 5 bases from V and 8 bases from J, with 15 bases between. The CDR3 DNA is TGTGCCAGCAGCACCCCGGGTTCTCTGGGGGAGCTGTTTTTT. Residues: CASSTPGSLGELFF.

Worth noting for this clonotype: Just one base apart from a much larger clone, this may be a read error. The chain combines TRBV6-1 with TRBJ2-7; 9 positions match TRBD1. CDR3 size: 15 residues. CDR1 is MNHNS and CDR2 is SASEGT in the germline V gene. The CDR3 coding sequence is TGTGCCTGCAGTGGCGCCGGACAGGGGATGTACGAGCAGTACTTC. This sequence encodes CACSGAGQGMYEQYF.

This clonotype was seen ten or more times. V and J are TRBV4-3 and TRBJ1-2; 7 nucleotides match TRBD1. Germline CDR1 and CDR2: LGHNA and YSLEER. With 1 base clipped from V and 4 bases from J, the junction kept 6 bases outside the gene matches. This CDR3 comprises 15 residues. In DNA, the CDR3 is TGCGCCAGCAGCCAAGGAGGGGGCGCGGGCTATGGCTACACCTTC. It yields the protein CASSQGGGAGYGYTF.

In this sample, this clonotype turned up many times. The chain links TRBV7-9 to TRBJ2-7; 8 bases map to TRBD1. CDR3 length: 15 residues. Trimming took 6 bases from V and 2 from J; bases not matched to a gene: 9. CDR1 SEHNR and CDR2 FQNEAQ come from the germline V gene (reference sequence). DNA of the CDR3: TGTGCCAGCAGTCACCCGGGACAGGCACCCTACGAGCAGTACTTC. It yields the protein CASSHPGQAPYEQYF.

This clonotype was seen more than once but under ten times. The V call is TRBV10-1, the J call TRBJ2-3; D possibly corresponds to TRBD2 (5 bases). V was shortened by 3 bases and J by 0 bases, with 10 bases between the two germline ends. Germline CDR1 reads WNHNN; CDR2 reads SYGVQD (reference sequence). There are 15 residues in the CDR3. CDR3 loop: CASSDVSASTDTQYF. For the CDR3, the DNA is TGCGCCAGCAGTGATGTTAGCGCTAGCACAGATACGCAGTATTTT.

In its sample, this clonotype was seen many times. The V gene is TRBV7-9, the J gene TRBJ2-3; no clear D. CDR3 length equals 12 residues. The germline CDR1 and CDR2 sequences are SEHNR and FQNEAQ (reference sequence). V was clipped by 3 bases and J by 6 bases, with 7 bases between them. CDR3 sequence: CASSFHTDTQYF. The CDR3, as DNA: TGTGCCAGCAGCTTTCATACGGATACGCAGTATTTT. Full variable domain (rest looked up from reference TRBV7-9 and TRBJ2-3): DTGVSQNPRHKITKRGQNVTFRCDPISEHNRLYWYRQTLGQGPEFLTYFQNEAQLEKSRLLSDRFSAERPKGSFSTLEIQRTEQGDSAMYLCASSFHTDTQYFGPGTRLTVL.

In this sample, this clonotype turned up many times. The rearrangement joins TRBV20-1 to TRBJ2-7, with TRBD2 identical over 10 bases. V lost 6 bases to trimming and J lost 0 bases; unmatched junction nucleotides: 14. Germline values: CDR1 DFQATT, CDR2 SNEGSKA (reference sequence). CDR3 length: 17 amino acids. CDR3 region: CSADSGLAGGASYEQYF. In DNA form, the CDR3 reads TGCAGTGCCGATAGTGGGTTAGCGGGAGGCGCCTCCTACGAGCAGTACTTC.

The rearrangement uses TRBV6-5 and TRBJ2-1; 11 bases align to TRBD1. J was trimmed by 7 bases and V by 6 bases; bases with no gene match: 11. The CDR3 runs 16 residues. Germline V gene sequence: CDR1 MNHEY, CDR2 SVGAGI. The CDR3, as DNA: TGTGCCAGCAGCCCCCCAAAAGGACAGGGGGCGAATGAGCAGTTCTTC. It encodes CASSPPKGQGANEQFF.

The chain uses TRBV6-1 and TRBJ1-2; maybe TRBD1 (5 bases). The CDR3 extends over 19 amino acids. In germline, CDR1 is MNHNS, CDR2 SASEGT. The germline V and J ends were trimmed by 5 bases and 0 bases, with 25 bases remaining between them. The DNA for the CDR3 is TGTGCCAGCAGTCTCTTCCGGGACCAGGGACCTACTACTAACTATGGCTACACCTTC. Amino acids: CASSLFRDQGPTTNYGYTF.

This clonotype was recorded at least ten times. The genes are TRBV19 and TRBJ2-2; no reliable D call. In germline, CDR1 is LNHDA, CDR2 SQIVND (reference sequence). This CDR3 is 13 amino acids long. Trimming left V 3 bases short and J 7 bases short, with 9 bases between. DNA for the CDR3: TGTGCCAGTAGTATTTCCTTGAGCGGGGAGCTGTTTTTT. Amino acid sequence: CASSISLSGELFF.

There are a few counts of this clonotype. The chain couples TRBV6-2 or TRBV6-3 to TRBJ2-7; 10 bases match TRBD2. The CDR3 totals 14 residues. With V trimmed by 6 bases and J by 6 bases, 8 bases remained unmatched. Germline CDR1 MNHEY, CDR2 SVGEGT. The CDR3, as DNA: TGTGCCAGCAGGCCAGCGGGGGGGCAAGTCGAGCAGTACTTC. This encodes CASRPAGGQVEQYF.

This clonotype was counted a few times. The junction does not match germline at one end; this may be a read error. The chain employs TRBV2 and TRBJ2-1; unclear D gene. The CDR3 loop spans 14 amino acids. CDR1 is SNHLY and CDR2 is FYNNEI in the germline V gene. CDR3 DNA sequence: TGTGCCAGCAGTGAAGCAAAAGGCTACCATGAGCAGTTCTTC. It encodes CASSEAKGYHEQFF.

The CDR3 nucleotides are TGTGCCAGCAGTGGACAGGGGGCGAAGAACACCGGGGAGCTGTTTTTT. It encodes CASSGQGAKNTGELFF. This chain joins TRBV9 and TRBJ2-2; 11 bases map to TRBD1. The CDR3 totals 16 residues. In germline, CDR1 is SGDLS, CDR2 YYNGEE. V was pared by 5 bases and J by 1 base, with 4 bases of the junction left unmatched.

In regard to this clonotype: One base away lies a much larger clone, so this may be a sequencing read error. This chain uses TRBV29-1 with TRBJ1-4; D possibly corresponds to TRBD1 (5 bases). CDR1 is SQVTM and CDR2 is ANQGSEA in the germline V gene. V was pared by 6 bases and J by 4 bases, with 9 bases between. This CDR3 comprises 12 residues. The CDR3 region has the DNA TGCAGCGTATCCGGGGGTAATGAAAAACTGTTTTTT. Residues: CSVSGGNEKLFF. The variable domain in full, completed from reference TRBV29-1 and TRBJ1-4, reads SAVISQKPSRDICQRGTSLTIQCQVDSQVTMMFWYRQQPGQSLTLIATANQGSEATYESGFVIDKFPISRPNLTFSTLTVSNMSPEDSSIYLCSVSGGNEKLFFGSGTQLSVL.

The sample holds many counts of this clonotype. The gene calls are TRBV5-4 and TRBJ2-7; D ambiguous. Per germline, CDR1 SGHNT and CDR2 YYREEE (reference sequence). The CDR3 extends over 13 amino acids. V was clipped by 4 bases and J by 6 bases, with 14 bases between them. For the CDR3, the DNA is TGTGCCAGCAGCGTGTTGACCGAATCCGAGCAGTACTTC. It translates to CASSVLTESEQYF.

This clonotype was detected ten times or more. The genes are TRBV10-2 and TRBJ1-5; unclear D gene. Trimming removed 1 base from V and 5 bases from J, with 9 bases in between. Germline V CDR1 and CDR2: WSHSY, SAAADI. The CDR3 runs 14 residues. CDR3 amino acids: CASSELGLYQPQHF. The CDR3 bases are TGCGCCAGCAGTGAGTTAGGGCTGTATCAGCCCCAGCATTTT.

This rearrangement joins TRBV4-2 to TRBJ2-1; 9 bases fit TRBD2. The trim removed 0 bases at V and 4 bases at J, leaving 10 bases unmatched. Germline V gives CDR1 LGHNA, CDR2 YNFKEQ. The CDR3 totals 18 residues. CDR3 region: CASSQDALGLAGYNEQFF. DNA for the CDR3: TGTGCCAGCAGCCAAGACGCTTTGGGGCTAGCGGGGTACAATGAGCAGTTCTTC.

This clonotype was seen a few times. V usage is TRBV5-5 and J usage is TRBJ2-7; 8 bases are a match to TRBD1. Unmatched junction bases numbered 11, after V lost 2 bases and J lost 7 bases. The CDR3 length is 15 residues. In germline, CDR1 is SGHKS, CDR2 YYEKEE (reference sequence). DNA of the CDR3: TGTGCCAGCAGCTTCTCCACAGGGGGGCCGGGAGAGCAGTACTTC. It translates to CASSFSTGGPGEQYF.

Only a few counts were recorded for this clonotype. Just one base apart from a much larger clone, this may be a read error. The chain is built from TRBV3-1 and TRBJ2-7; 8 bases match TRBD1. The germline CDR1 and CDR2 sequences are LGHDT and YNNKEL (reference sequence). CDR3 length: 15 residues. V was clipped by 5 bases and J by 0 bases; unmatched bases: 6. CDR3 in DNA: TGTGCCAGCAGCTACCGGGACAGGAGCTCCTACGAGCAGTACTTC. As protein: CASSYRDRSSYEQYF.

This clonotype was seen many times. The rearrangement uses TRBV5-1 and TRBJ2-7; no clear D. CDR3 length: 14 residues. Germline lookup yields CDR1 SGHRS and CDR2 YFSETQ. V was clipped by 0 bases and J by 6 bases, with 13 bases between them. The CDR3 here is CASSLAIGFGEQYF. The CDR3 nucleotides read TGCGCCAGCAGCTTGGCCATTGGGTTCGGCGAGCAGTACTTC. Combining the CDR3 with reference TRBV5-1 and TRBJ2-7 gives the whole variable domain KAGVTQTPRYLIKTRGQQVTLSCSPISGHRSVSWYQQTPGQGLQFLFEYFSETQRNKGNFPGRFSGRQFSNSRSEMNVSTLELGDSALYLCASSLAIGFGEQYFGPGTRLTVT.

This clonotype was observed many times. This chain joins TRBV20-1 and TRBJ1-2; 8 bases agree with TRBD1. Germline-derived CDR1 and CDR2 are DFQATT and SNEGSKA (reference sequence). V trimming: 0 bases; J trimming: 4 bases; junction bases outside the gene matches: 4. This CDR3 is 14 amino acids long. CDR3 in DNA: TGCAGTGCTAGAGATATAGGGACAGGCTATGGCTACACCTTC. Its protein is CSARDIGTGYGYTF.

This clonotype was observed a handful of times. The CDR3 DNA reads as TGTGCCAGCAGTGAGGACCACTTCTCCTACAATGAGCAGTTCTTC. It is translated as CASSEDHFSYNEQFF. The chain uses TRBV6-1 and TRBJ2-1; D is undetermined. Germline CDR1 and CDR2: MNHNS and SASEGT. Trimming removed 3 bases at V and 0 bases at J, with 9 bases between. The CDR3 sequence is 15 residues long.

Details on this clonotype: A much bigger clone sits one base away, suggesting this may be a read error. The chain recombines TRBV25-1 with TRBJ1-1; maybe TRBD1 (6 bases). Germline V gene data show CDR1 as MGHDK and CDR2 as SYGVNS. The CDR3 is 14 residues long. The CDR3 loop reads CASSDGGLSTEALF. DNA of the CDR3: TGTGCCAGCAGTGACGGGGGGCTCTCCACTGAAGCTCTCTTT.

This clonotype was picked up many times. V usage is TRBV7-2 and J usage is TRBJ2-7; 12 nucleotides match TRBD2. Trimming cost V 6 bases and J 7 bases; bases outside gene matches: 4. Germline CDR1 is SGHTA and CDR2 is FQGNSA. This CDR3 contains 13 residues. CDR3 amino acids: CASRPGTSGEQYF. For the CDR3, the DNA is TGTGCCAGCAGGCCCGGGACTAGCGGGGAGCAGTACTTC. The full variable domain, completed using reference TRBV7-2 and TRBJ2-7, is GAGVSQSPSNKVTEKGKDVELRCDPISGHTALYWYRQSLGQGLEFLIYFQGNSAPDKSGLPSDRFSAERTGGSVSTLTIQRTQQEDSAVYLCASRPGTSGEQYFGPGTRLTVT.